The next 15 T cell receptor beta chains were all read from a single sample in a study of blood T cell repertoires in COVID-19. Repertoires were generated with immunoSEQ multiplex PCR, while TCRdb's copy carries only in-frame clones and drops some. The sample has about 130,000 clones, over 80% seen once; the top ten hold about 9.6%. The sample comprised peripheral blood. Every receptor here comes from a man aged 35 to 55 with active or convalescent COVID-19.

The rearrangement uses TRBV18 and TRBJ1-5, with TRBD1 identical over 10 bases. Losses at the gene ends were 3 bases for V and 2 bases for J; bases not matched to a gene: 4. In germline, CDR1 is KGHSH, CDR2 LQKENI. There are 16 residues in the CDR3. This chain's CDR3 is CASSPPGTGGNQPQHF. The CDR3 region has the DNA TGTGCCAGCTCACCGCCCGGGACAGGGGGCAATCAGCCCCAGCATTTT.

This clone was detected a few times. The chain links TRBV19 to TRBJ2-1; the match to TRBD2 covers 15 bases. Trimming removed 0 bases from V and 1 base from J; junction bases left unmatched: 10. The CDR3 consists of 21 residues. Looked up from germline, CDR1 is LNHDA and CDR2 is SQIVND (reference sequence). The CDR3 region has the DNA TGTGCCAGTAGTATAGATCTTCTCGGGACTAGCGGGGGGCAATCCTACAATGAGCAGTTCTTC. It yields the protein CASSIDLLGTSGGQSYNEQFF.

The rearrangement uses TRBV5-3 and TRBJ1-4; D is possibly TRBD1 (5 bases). TRBV5-3 falls under the ORF class, with uncertain function. The CDR3 covers 15 residues. Trimming took off 4 bases at V and 8 bases at J, with 18 bases between the two ends. In DNA, the CDR3 is TGTGCCAGAAGCCGCGGGGGGGAAAGGAAAGAAAAACTGTTTTTT. Encoded protein: CARSRGGERKEKLFF.

J is TRBJ2-3 and V is TRBV12-3 or TRBV12-4; the match to TRBD2 covers 7 bases. The CDR3 contains 13 residues. With V trimmed by 5 bases and J by 4 bases, 3 bases remained unmatched. CDR3 sequence: CASSGDYSDTQYF. CDR3 nucleotide sequence: TGTGCCAGCAGTGGGGACTACTCAGATACGCAGTATTTT.

This chain uses TRBV27 with TRBJ2-7; perhaps TRBD1 as D (5 bases). Looked up from germline, CDR1 is MNHEY and CDR2 is SMNVEV (reference sequence). V dropped 3 bases and J dropped 0 bases, with 6 bases sitting between them. The CDR3 totals 13 residues. The CDR3 region is CASSFTGSYEQYF. As DNA, the CDR3 is TGTGCCAGCAGTTTTACAGGCTCCTACGAGCAGTACTTC.

The chain links TRBV19 to TRBJ1-1; a weak D match, TRBD1 (5 bases). The length of the CDR3 is 13 residues. Germline loops: CDR1 LNHDA, CDR2 SQIVND (reference sequence). Trimming stripped 4 bases from V and 3 bases from J, with 9 bases between. The CDR3 nucleotides read TGTGCCAGTAGTACACAGGTCCACACTGAAGCTTTCTTT. This translates into CASSTQVHTEAFF.

The chain carries TRBV4-1 and TRBJ2-3; the match to TRBD2 covers 7 bases. The CDR3 spans 19 residues. CDR1 and CDR2 from the germline V gene are MGHRA and YSYEKL. With V trimmed by 0 bases and J by 2 bases, 14 bases remained unmatched. The CDR3 reads CASSQDREDSGSATDTQYF. In DNA form, the CDR3 reads TGCGCCAGCAGCCAAGATAGGGAAGATAGCGGGTCGGCCACAGATACGCAGTATTTT.

V usage is TRBV7-2 and J usage is TRBJ2-3, with 9 nucleotides matching TRBD2. J gave up 2 bases and V 4 bases, and 4 bases lay outside the gene matches. This CDR3 region has 15 residues. CDR1 and CDR2 (germline): SGHTA, FQGNSA. As DNA, the CDR3 is TGTGCCAGCAGCTCAAGCGGGGGGCTCACAGATACGCAGTATTTT. Translation gives CASSSSGGLTDTQYF.

This clone was observed a few times. This chain connects TRBV7-9 to TRBJ1-5; TRBD1 aligns across 8 bases. This CDR3 comprises 15 residues. Losses at the gene ends were 5 bases for V and 4 bases for J; bases not matched to a gene: 7. The germline CDR1 and CDR2 sequences are SEHNR and FQNEAQ (reference sequence). The CDR3 loop reads CASSPITGGNQPQHF. CDR3 bases: TGTGCCAGCAGCCCGATTACAGGGGGGAATCAGCCCCAGCATTTT. The full variable domain, with the rest looked up from reference TRBV7-9 and TRBJ1-5, is DTGVSQNPRHKITKRGQNVTFRCDPISEHNRLYWYRQTLGQGPEFLTYFQNEAQLEKSRLLSDRFSAERPKGSFSTLEIQRTEQGDSAMYLCASSPITGGNQPQHFGDGTRLSIL.

The chain employs TRBV19 and TRBJ2-2; 12 nucleotides line up with TRBD2. Germline CDR1 and CDR2: LNHDA and SQIVND (reference sequence). This CDR3 contains 15 residues. The ends lost 7 bases at V and 4 bases at J; junction bases unmatched: 4. The CDR3 spells CASTRLAGATGELFF. CDR3 DNA sequence: TGTGCCAGTACGAGACTAGCGGGGGCCACCGGGGAGCTGTTTTTT.

This chain uses TRBV7-2 with TRBJ2-5; TRBD2 is a possible D gene (7 bases). Deletions cut 3 bases from V and 5 bases from J, with 13 bases between. The germline CDR1 and CDR2 sequences are SGHTA and FQGNSA. This CDR3 is 14 amino acids long. The CDR3: CASSLGGAPETQYF. The CDR3 coding sequence is TGTGCCAGCAGCTTGGGGGGGGCCCCCGAGACCCAGTACTTC.

The chain uses TRBV19 and TRBJ2-5, with 8 bases lining up with TRBD2. CDR1 is LNHDA, CDR2 SQIVND, per germline (reference sequence). The junction had 8 bases not matched to a gene; V was cut back by 6 bases and J by 5 bases. CDR3 length: 14 amino acids. CDR3 coding DNA: TGTGCCAGTAGACTCGCGGGAGGATCGGAGACCCAGTACTTC. Protein product: CASRLAGGSETQYF. The variable domain in full, completed from reference TRBV19 and TRBJ2-5, reads DGGITQSPKYLFRKEGQNVTLSCEQNLNHDAMYWYRQDPGQGLRLIYYSQIVNDFQKGDIAEGYSVSREKKESFPLTVTSAQKNPTAFYLCASRLAGGSETQYFGPGTRLLVL.

The rearrangement joins TRBV25-1 to TRBJ1-6; no firm D call. The germline V gene encodes CDR1 MGHDK and CDR2 SYGVNS. Trimming removed 5 bases from V and 10 bases from J, with 12 bases in between. The CDR3 has 13 amino acids. CDR3: CASSPPLGSPLHF. The CDR3 bases are TGTGCCAGCAGTCCTCCTCTGGGCTCACCCCTCCACTTT. The full variable domain, with the rest looked up from reference TRBV25-1 and TRBJ1-6, is EADIYQTPRYLVIGTGKKITLECSQTMGHDKMYWYQQDPGMELHLIHYSYGVNSTEKGDLSSESTVSRIRTEHFPLTLESARPSHTSQYLCASSPPLGSPLHFGNGTRLTVT.

This clone was picked up one time. CDR3 in amino acids: CASSAGTGVNQPQHF. The DNA for the CDR3 is TGCGCCAGCAGCGCCGGGACAGGGGTCAATCAGCCCCAGCATTTT. The genes are TRBV5-1 and TRBJ1-5; 10 bases are shared with TRBD1. Trimming at V came to 4 bases and at J to 3 bases, leaving 4 bases not matched to a gene. The germline CDR1 and CDR2 sequences are SGHRS and YFSETQ. This CDR3 contains 15 residues.

This chain connects TRBV7-9 to TRBJ2-7; the match to TRBD1 covers 8 bases. The germline gives CDR1 SEHNR, CDR2 FQNEAQ (reference sequence). The CDR3 runs to 14 residues. V lost 5 bases, J lost 2 bases, and 5 bases stayed unmatched. DNA of the CDR3: TGTGCCAGCAGCCTAGGACAGGGTACCTACGAGCAGTACTTC. The encoded protein is CASSLGQGTYEQYF.